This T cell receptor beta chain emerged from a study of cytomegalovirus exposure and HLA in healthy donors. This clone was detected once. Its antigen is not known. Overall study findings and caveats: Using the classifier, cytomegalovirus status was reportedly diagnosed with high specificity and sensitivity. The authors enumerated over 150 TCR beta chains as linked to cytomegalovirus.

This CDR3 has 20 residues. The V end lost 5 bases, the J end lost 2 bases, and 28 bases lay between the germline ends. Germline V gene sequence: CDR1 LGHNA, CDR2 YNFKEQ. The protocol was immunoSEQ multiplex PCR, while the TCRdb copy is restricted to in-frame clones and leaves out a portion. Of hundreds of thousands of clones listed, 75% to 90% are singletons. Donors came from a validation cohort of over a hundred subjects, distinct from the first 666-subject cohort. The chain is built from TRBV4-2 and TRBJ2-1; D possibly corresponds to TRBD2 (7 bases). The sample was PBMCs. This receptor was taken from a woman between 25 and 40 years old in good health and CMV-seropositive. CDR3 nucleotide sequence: TGTGCCAGCAGCGTACTACGGGGGGCAGACCCGGGAGCCACCTACAATGAGCAGTTCTTC. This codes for CASSVLRGADPGATYNEQFF.